This TCR beta chain was found in a study of blood T cell repertoires in COVID-19. Background on the study: Samples taken during acute and convalescent COVID-19 were collected in the United States, Italy and Spain. PBMCs, B-cell-depleted T cells, or T cells were the source of the cDNA or gDNA that made up the material.

Looked up from germline, CDR1 is SGHRS and CDR2 is YFSETQ. This CDR3 contains 14 residues. Trimming removed 3 bases at V and 5 bases at J, with 15 bases between. In the study's own analysis: Reference gene primers were amplified, and this amplification served to estimate nucleated cell counts. Clones were sequenced by immunoSEQ multiplex PCR, and TCRdb holds only the in-frame ones, with some missing. V and J calls and clone size are as listed in that table; D and trimming were resolved from the DNA. The data show some 40,000 clones, with around four fifths seen just once and around 17% held by the top ten.

The chain links TRBV5-1 to TRBJ2-7; maybe TRBD1 (5 bases). This sequence originates from a man between 65 and 80 years old with acute or convalescent COVID-19. The sample consisted of peripheral blood. The CDR3 nucleotides read TGCGCCAGCAGCTGGCGGCAGGGTGGCGACGAGCAGTACTTC. The encoded protein is CASSWRQGGDEQYF.